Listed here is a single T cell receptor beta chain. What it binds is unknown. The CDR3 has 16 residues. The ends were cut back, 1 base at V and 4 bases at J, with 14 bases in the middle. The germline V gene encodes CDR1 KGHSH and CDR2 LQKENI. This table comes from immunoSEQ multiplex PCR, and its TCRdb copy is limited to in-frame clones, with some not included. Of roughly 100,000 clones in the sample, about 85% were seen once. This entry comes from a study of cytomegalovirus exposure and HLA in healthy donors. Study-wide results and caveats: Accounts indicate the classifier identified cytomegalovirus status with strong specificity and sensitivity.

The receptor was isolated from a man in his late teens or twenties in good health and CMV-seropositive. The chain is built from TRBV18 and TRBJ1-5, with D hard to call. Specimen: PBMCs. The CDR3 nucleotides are TGTGCCAGCTCACCACGGCAGGCTCAGCAAAATCAGCCCCAGCATTTT. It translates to CASSPRQAQQNQPQHF.